This T cell receptor beta chain was documented in a study of CD8 T cells in Susac syndrome. Study outcomes and limitations: The study's TCR sequencing and HLA analysis covered a relatively small number of individuals, and the study acknowledged this.

CD8+ and CD4+ T cells circulating in blood were sequenced for TCR beta. Negative isolation was used for CD8+ and CD4+ T cells, and FACS enrichment was applied to TEMRA cells. An amount of RNA that ranged from 0.5 to 1 ug was reverse transcribed with random hexamers. With immunoSEQ multiplex PCR, TCR beta CDR3 was amplified across 54 Vbeta and 13 Jbeta. TCRdb analysed the immunoSEQ multiplex PCR reads with MiXCR anew, one entry per CDR3 protein. Of around 150,000 distinct CDR3 sequences listed, 94% are singletons. This CDR3 contains 12 residues. The ends were cut back, 11 bases at V and 3 bases at J, with 13 bases in the middle. The germline CDR1 and CDR2 sequences are ENHRY and SYGVKD. About this clonotype: Its antigen is undetermined.

Input material: CD4+ T cells from PBMCs. V gene TRBV10-3 combines with J gene TRBJ1-1; no definite D call. This TCR derives from a human donor with multiple sclerosis. CDR3 DNA sequence: TGTGCCGTCTCCGAGGTAGACACTGAAGCTTTCTTT. Its translation: CAVSEVDTEAFF.